This T cell receptor (beta chain) was observed in a study of shared clonotypes between healthy human individuals. Naive CD8 isolation took CD45RO-negative cells positively selected for CCR7 and excluded terminally differentiated effector memory CD45RA+ cells. To note about this clone: The antigen is undetermined.

V lost 7 bases and J lost 2; bases outside the gene matches: 5. The germline V gene encodes CDR1 MNHNS and CDR2 SASEGT. This CDR3 is built from 14 residues. Study outcomes and limitations: Among donors, clonotype sharing was expected to be affected by sequencing depth.

The authors split each subset's genomic DNA evenly across several immunoSEQ plates. Measured with immunoSEQ multiplex PCR; TCRdb has only the in-frame clones, and not every one. The sample lists about 580,000 clones, about 98% occurring once. This chain links TRBV6-1 with TRBJ2-7, with 10 bases fitting TRBD1. The sequence came from a young man in good health. Sequenced sample: naive CD8+ T cells sorted from blood. The CDR3 protein is CASTGTGVAYEQYF. Here the CDR3 DNA reads TGTGCCAGCACCGGGACAGGGGTAGCCTACGAGCAGTACTTC.